Shown below are 7 T cell receptor beta chains from a single sample sequenced in a study of CD8 T cells in ankylosing spondylitis. Study-wide results and limits: Made up of about eight highly homologous variants, a TCR beta motif appeared characteristic of ankylosing spondylitis blood.

No antigen has been identified for these receptors. TCRdb reprocessed the 5' RACE reads via MiXCR and lists one record per CDR3 protein. The repertoire holds 500,000 or so distinct CDR3 sequences, with roughly 5% as singletons. The sequenced material came from blood, either unsorted or a sorted T cell fraction (not recorded which). The receptor set was obtained from a male donor with ankylosing spondylitis.

This clonotype was detected ten times or more. For the CDR3, the DNA is TGCAGTGCTAGTTCTCCGGAAGAGACCCAGTACTTC. It is translated as CSASSPEETQYF. V gene TRBV20-1 combines with J gene TRBJ2-5, with D unresolved. The CDR3 totals 12 residues. The ends were cut back, 3 bases at V and 3 bases at J, with 8 bases in the middle. CDR1 is DFQATT and CDR2 is SNEGSKA in the germline V gene (reference sequence).

Many counts were recorded for this clonotype. The rearrangement links TRBV10-3 to TRBJ2-5; TRBD2 matches 14 bases. Germline-derived CDR1 and CDR2 are ENHRY and SYGVKD. This CDR3 is 16 amino acids long. The ends lost 4 bases at V and 4 bases at J; junction bases unmatched: 5. In nucleotides, the CDR3 is TGTGCCATCAGTGCGACTAGCGGGGGGGGCCCAGAGACCCAGTACTTC. It specifies CAISATSGGGPETQYF.

This clonotype was counted ten times or more. This rearrangement joins TRBV27 to TRBJ2-7; 10 nucleotides agree with TRBD1. Looked up from germline, CDR1 is MNHEY and CDR2 is SMNVEV (reference sequence). Unmatched junction bases numbered 6, after V lost 2 bases and J lost 2 bases. This CDR3 has 16 amino acids. The CDR3 region is CASSLTFGTGAYEQYF. CDR3 coding DNA: TGTGCCAGCAGTTTAACTTTTGGGACAGGGGCCTACGAGCAGTACTTC.

This clonotype has a handful of counts. The genes are TRBV27 and TRBJ2-3; 15 bases are a match to TRBD2. This CDR3 region has 15 residues. V shed 10 bases and J 3 bases; nucleotides not matched to a gene: 5. Germline V lookup: CDR1 MNHEY, CDR2 SMNVEV (reference sequence). The CDR3 coding sequence is TGTGCCACCTCGGGACTAGCGGGGGGAACAGATACGCAGTATTTT. Its protein product is CATSGLAGGTDTQYF.

Many counts were recorded for this clonotype. The chain uses TRBV9 and TRBJ1-3; D is possibly TRBD1 (6 bases). The length of the CDR3 is 14 residues. Germline lookup yields CDR1 SGDLS and CDR2 YYNGEE. V was cut by 4 bases and J by 2 bases, with 10 bases left in between. The CDR3 DNA reads TGTGCCAGCAGCACTACAGGGACTGGAAACACCATATATTTT. Its protein product is CASSTTGTGNTIYF.

This rearrangement joins TRBV18 to TRBJ2-7, with D hard to call. The germline V gene encodes CDR1 KGHSH and CDR2 LQKENI. The CDR3 is 15 residues long. V was cut by 0 bases and J by 6 bases, with 15 bases left in between. The CDR3 region is CASSPPTARPGEQYF. The CDR3 region has the DNA TGTGCCAGCTCACCACCGACGGCTCGGCCCGGCGAGCAGTACTTC. The variable domain in full, with the rest retrieved from reference TRBV18 and TRBJ2-7, is NAGVMQNPRHLVRRRGQEARLRCSPMKGHSHVYWYRQLPEEGLKFMVYLQKENIIDESGMPKERFSAEFPKEGPSILRIQQVVRGDSAAYFCASSPPTARPGEQYFGPGTRLTVT.

The table lists this clonotype with a few counts. V usage is TRBV20-1 and J usage is TRBJ2-3; 9 bases align to TRBD2. V lost 6 bases and J lost 1; bases outside the gene matches: 5. Germline CDR1 and CDR2: DFQATT and SNEGSKA (reference sequence). The CDR3 covers 14 residues. The CDR3: CSAARTSGTDTQYF. As DNA, the CDR3 is TGCAGTGCCGCCCGGACTAGCGGCACAGATACGCAGTATTTT.